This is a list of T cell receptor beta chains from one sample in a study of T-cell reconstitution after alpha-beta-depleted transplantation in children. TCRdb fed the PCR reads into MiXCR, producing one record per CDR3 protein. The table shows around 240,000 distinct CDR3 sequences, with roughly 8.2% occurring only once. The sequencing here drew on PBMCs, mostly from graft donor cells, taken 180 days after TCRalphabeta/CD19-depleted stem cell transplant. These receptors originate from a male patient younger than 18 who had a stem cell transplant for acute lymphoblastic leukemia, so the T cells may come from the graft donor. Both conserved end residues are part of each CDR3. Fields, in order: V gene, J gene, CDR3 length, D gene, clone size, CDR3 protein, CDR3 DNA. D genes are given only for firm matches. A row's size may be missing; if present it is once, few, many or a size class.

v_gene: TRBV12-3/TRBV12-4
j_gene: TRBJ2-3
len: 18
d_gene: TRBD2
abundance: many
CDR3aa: CASSAGTSGGASTDTQYF
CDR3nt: TGTGCCAGCAGCGCCGGGACTAGCGGGGGGGCTAGCACAGATACGCAGTATTTT

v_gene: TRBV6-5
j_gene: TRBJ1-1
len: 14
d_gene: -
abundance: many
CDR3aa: CASSYEGGRTEAFF
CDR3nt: TGTGCCAGCAGTTACGAGGGGGGGCGAACTGAAGCTTTCTTT

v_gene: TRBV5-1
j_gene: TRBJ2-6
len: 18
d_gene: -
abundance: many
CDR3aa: CASSFRGMIFSGANVLTF
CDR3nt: TGCGCCAGCAGCTTTAGGGGTATGATCTTCTCTGGGGCCAACGTCCTGACTTTC

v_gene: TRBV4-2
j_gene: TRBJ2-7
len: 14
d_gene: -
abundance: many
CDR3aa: CASSQEAGLGEQYF
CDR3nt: TGTGCCAGCAGCCAAGAGGCGGGGTTAGGCGAGCAGTACTTC

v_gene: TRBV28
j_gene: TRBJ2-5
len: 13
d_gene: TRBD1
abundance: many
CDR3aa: CASSRDRRETQYF
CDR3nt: TGTGCCAGCAGTCGGGACAGGCGGGAGACCCAGTACTTC

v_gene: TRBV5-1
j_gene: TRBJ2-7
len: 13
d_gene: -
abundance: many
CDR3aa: CASSSGRTYEQYF
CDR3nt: TGCGCCAGCAGCTCAGGAAGGACATACGAGCAGTACTTC

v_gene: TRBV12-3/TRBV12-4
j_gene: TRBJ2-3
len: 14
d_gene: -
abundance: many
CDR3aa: CASSILLSTDTQYF
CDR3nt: TGTGCCAGCAGCATACTATTAAGCACAGATACGCAGTATTTT

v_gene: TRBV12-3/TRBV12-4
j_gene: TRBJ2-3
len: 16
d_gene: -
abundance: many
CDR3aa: CASSLSSGPPVDTQYF
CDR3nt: TGTGCCAGCAGTTTAAGTTCAGGCCCCCCCGTCGATACGCAGTATTTT

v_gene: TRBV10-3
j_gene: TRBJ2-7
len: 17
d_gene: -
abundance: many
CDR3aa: CAISERGQGKDVYEQYF
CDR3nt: TGTGCCATCAGTGAGAGGGGTCAGGGAAAGGACGTATACGAGCAGTACTTC

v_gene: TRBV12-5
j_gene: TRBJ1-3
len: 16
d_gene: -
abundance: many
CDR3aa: CASGPRNTGSRNTIYF
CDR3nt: TGTGCTAGTGGTCCCCGGAACACGGGAAGCCGAAACACCATATATTTT

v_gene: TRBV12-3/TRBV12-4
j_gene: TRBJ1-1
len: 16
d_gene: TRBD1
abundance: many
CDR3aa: CASSYRQGALNTEAFF
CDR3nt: TGTGCCAGCAGTTACCGACAGGGGGCTTTGAACACTGAAGCTTTCTTT

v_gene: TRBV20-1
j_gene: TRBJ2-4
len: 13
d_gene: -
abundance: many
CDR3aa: CSAPGGAKNIQYF
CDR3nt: TGCAGTGCTCCCGGAGGGGCCAAAAACATTCAGTACTTC

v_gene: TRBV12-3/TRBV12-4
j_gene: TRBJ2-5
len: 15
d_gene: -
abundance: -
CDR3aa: CASSPPGIRGETQYF
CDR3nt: TGTGCCAGCAGTCCGCCGGGGATTCGGGGGGAGACCCAGTACTTC

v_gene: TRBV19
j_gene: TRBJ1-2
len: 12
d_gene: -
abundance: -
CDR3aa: CASCARRGGYTF
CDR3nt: TGTGCCAGTTGCGCGAGGCGGGGAGGCTACACCTTC

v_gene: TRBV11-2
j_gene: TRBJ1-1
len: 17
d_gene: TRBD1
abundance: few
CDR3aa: CASSFRQGPPLNTEAFF
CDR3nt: TGTGCCAGCAGCTTCCGACAGGGACCCCCCCTGAACACTGAAGCTTTCTTT

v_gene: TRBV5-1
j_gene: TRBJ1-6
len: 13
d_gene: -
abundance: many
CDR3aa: CASSLAAFSPLHF
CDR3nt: TGCGCCAGCAGCTTGGCCGCCTTTTCACCCCTCCACTTT

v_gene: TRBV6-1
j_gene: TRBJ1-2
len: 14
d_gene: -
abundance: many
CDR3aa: CASSETASNYGYTF
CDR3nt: TGTGCCAGCAGTGAAACCGCATCTAACTATGGCTACACCTTC

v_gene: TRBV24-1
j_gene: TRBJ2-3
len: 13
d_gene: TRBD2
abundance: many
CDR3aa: CATSDRTRDTQYF
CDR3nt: TGTGCCACCAGTGATCGGACTAGAGATACGCAGTATTTT

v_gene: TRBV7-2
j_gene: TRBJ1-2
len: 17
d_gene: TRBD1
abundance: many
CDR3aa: CASSLRQGSWGHYGYTF
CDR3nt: TGTGCCAGCAGCCTACGACAGGGCTCTTGGGGGCACTATGGCTACACCTTC

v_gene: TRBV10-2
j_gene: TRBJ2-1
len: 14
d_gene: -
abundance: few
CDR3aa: CASSEWATYNEQFF
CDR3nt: TGCGCCAGCAGTGAGTGGGCTACCTACAATGAGCAGTTCTTC

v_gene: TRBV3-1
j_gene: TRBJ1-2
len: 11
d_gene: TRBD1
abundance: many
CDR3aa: CASSRGGGYTF
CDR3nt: TGTGCCAGCTCTCGAGGGGGCGGCTACACCTTC

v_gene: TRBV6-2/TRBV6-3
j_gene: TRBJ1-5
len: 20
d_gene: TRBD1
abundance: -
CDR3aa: CASSYLRTGLLTHSNQPQHF
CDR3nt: TGTGCCAGCAGTTACCTTCGGACAGGCCTACTTACCCATAGCAATCAGCCCCAGCATTTT

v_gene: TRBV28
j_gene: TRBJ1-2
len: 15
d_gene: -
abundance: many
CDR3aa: CASRPSGIAGYGYTF
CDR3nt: TGTGCCAGCAGACCTTCAGGAATCGCCGGCTATGGCTACACCTTC

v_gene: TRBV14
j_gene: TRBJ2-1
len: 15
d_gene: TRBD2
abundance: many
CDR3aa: CASSQSLAGGNEQFF
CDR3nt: TGTGCCAGCAGCCAGAGTCTAGCGGGAGGAAATGAGCAGTTCTTC

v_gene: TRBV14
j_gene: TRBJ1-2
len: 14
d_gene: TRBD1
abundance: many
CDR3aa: CASSQDGTGRGYTF
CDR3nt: TGTGCCAGCAGCCAAGACGGGACAGGGAGAGGCTACACCTTC

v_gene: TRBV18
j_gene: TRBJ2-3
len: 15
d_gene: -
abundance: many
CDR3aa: CASSAEFSMMDTQYF
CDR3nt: TGTGCCAGCTCTGCCGAGTTTTCCATGATGGATACGCAGTATTTT

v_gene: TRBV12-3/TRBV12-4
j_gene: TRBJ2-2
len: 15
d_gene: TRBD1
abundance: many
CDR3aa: CASSLGTGYTGELFF
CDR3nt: TGTGCCAGCAGTTTAGGGACAGGGTACACCGGGGAGCTGTTTTTT

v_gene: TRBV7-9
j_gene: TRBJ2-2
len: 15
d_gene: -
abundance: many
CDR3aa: CASSTRHPNTGELFF
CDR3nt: TGTGCCAGCAGCACCAGACACCCGAACACCGGGGAGCTGTTTTTT

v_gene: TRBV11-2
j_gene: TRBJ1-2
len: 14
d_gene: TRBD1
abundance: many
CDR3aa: CASSLDPGTAGYTF
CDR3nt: TGTGCCAGCAGCTTAGACCCTGGGACAGCTGGCTACACCTTC

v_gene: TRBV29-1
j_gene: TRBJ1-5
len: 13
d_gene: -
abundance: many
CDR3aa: CSVEDRGGQPQHF
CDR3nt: TGCAGCGTTGAAGACAGGGGCGGTCAGCCCCAGCATTTT

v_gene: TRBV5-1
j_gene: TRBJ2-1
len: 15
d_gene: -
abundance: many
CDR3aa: CASSMDSTLFNEQFF
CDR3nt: TGCGCCAGCAGTATGGACAGCACCCTCTTCAATGAGCAGTTCTTC

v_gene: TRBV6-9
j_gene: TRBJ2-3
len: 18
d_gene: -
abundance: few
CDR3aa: CASSYSPASREGTDTQYF
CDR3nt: TGTGCCAGCAGTTATTCTCCGGCTAGCAGGGAGGGCACAGATACGCAGTATTTT

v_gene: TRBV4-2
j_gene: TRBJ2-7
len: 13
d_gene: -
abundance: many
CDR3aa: CASSQEDSYEQYF
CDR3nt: TGTGCCAGCAGCCAAGAAGACTCCTACGAGCAGTACTTC

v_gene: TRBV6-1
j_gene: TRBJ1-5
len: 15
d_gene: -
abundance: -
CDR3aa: CASKGGVQGSQPQHF
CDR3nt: TGTGCCAGCAAAGGGGGAGTCCAGGGCTCTCAGCCCCAGCATTTT

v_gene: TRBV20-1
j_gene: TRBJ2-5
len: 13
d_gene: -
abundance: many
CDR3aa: CSASEGARETQYF
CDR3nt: TGCAGTGCCAGTGAAGGGGCGAGAGAGACCCAGTACTTC

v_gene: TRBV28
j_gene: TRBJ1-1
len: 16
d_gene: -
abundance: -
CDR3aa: CASSFGGRRGNTEAFF
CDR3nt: TGTGCCAGCAGTTTCGGGGGCAGGAGGGGGAACACTGAAGCTTTCTTT

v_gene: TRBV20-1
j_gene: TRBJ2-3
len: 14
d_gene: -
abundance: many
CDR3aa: CSLKGGGSTDTQYF
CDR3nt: TGCAGTCTAAAAGGGGGGGGGAGCACAGATACGCAGTATTTT

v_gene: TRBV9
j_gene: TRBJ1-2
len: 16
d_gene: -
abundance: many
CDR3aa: CASSVDVTGRDYGYTF
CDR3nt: TGTGCCAGCAGCGTAGATGTAACAGGGCGGGACTATGGCTACACCTTC

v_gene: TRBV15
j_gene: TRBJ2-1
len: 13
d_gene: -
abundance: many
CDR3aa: CATSRTPYNEQFF
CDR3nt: TGTGCCACCAGCAGGACACCCTACAATGAGCAGTTCTTC

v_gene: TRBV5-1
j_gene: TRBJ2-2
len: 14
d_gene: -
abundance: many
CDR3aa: CASSLEGSDGELFF
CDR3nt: TGCGCCAGCAGCTTGGAGGGGTCGGACGGGGAGCTGTTTTTT

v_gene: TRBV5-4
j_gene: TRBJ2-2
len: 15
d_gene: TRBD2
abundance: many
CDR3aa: CASSLAGGPGGELFF
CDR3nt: TGTGCCAGCAGCTTAGCGGGGGGGCCCGGCGGGGAGCTGTTTTTT

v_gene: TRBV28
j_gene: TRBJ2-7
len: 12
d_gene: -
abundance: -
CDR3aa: CATSSEVYEQYF
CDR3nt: TGTGCCACCTCATCGGAGGTCTACGAGCAGTACTTC

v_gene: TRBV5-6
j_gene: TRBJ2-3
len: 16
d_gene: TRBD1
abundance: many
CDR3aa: CASSWGTVAAADTQYF
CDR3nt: TGTGCCAGCAGCTGGGGGACAGTCGCAGCAGCAGATACGCAGTATTTT

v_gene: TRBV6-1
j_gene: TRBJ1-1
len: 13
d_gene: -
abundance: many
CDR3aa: CASSNRRNTEAFF
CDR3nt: TGTGCCAGCAGTAATAGGAGGAACACTGAAGCTTTCTTT

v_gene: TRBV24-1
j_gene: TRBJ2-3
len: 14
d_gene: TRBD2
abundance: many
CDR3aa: CATSDSGTSYVQYF
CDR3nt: TGTGCCACCAGTGACTCCGGGACTAGCTACGTGCAGTATTTT

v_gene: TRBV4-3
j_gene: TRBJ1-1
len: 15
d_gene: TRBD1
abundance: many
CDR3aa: CASSHRGHGKTEAFF
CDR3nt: TGCGCCAGCAGCCACAGGGGGCATGGAAAAACTGAAGCTTTCTTT

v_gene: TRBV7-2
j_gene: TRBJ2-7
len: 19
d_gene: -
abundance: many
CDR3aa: CASSSLRSRVGFRPYEQYF
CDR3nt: TGTGCCAGCAGCTCTCTCAGGAGCAGGGTTGGGTTCAGACCCTACGAGCAGTACTTC

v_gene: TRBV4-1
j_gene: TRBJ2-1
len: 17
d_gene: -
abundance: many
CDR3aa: CASSQDQVAYSYNEQFF
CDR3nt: TGCGCCAGCAGCCAAGATCAAGTGGCATACTCCTACAATGAGCAGTTCTTC

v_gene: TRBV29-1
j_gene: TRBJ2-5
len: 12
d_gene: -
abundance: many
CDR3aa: CSVRWFQETQYF
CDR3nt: TGCAGCGTTAGATGGTTCCAAGAGACCCAGTACTTC

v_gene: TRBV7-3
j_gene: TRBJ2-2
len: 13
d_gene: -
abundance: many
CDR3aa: CASSVTRTGELFF
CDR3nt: TGTGCCAGCAGCGTTACACGGACCGGGGAGCTGTTTTTT

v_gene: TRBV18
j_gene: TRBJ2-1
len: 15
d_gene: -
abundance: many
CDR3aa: CASSPGQVAYNEQFF
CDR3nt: TGTGCCAGCTCACCGGGGCAGGTCGCCTACAATGAGCAGTTCTTC